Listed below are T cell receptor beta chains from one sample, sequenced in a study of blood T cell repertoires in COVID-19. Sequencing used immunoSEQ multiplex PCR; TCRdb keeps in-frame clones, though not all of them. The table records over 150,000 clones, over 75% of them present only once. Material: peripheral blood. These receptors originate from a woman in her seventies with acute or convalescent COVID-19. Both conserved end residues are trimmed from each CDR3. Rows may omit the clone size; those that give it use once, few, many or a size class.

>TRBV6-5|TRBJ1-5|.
ASSLTGGNQPQH
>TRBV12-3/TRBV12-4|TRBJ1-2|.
ASSLEGYGYT
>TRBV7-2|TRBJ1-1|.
ASSLGSGTNTEAF
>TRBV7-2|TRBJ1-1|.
ASSWSRRDTEAF
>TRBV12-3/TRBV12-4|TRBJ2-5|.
ASSLFGGETQY
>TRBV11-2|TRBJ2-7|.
ASSSIRRAGGGSVYEQY
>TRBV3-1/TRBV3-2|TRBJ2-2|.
ASSPSGSGNTGELF
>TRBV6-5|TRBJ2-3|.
ASNWQRGSTDTQY
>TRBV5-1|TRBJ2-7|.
ASSLAAGTSGTYEQY
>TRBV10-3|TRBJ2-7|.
AISESGTGYQYEQY
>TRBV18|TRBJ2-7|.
ASRPDNYEQY
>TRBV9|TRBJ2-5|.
ASSVDPAGAPGETQY
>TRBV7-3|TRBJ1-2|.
ASSPTEGEKGYT
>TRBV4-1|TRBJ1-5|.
ASSPYPGSNQPQH
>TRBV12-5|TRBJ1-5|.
ASGTYSNQPQH
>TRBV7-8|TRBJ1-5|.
ASSLGAGGEGNQPQH
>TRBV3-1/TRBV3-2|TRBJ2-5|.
ASSRNLAGGLNGETQY
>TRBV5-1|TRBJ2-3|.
ASSERTAHYTDTQY
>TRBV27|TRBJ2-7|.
ASSFSTPTSGSLYEQY
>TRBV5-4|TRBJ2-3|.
ASSFGGAGEDTQY
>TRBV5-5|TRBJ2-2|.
ASSVSGSGTGELF
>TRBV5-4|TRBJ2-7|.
ASSLAPGQSLEQY
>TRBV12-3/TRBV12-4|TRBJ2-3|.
ASAQSNPVTQY
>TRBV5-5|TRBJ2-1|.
ASSLVPGNYNEQF
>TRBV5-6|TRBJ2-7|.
ASSSTGVWSYEQY
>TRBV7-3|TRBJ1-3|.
ASSLGTDGNTIY
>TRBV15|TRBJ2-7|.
ATSRDLSLNYEQY
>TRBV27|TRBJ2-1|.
ASSPGLTSGKSLFSYNEQF
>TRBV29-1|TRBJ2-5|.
SVVPPDRGWETQY
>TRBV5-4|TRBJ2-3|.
ASSLDPGQFTDTQY
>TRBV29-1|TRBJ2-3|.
SGRRGNMDTQY
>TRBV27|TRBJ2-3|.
ASLDRRLAGGELTDTQY
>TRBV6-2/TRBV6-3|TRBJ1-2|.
ASSYSKGVEGYT
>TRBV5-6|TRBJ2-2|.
ASSLGLTGELF
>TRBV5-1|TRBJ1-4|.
ASSPGTGARVEKLF
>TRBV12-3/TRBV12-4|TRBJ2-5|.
ASRLAAQETQY
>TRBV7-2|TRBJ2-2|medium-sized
ASSRGGASGSRGELF
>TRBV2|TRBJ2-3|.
ASSSGHANTDTQY
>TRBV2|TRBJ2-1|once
ASRLAVASYNEQF
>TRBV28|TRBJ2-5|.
ASSSRQGTKETQY
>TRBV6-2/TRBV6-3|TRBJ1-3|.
ASSPITDGQDGNTIY
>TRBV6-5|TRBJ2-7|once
ASSRDRWNYEQY
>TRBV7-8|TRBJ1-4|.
ASSSRARGEKLF
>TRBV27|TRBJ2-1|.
ASSSTGSDYNEQF
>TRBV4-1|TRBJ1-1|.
ASSPGTGGTEAF
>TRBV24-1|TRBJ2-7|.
ATSDPGTGLYEQY
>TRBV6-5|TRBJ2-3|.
ASSGTGGKSDTQY
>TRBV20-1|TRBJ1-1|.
SASRGLLNTEAF
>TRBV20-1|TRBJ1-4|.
SASSQSTGEKLF
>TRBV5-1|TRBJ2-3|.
ASSLGFGQGFSDTQY
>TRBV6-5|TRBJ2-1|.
ASRGLEGYNEQF
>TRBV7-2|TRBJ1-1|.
ASSWDRNTEAF
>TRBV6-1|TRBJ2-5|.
ASSEIWAGETQY
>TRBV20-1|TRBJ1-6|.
SASSRDRSNSPLH
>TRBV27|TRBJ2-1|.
TSSPSPPFGGLFNEQF
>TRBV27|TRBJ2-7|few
ASRPSLGSGAEQY
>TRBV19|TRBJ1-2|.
ASSPDRNYGYT
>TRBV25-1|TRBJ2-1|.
ATHGLQRGPNNEQF
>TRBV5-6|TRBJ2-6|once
ASSLGGLSGANVLT
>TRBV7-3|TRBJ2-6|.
ASSLTGTSLGSGANVLT